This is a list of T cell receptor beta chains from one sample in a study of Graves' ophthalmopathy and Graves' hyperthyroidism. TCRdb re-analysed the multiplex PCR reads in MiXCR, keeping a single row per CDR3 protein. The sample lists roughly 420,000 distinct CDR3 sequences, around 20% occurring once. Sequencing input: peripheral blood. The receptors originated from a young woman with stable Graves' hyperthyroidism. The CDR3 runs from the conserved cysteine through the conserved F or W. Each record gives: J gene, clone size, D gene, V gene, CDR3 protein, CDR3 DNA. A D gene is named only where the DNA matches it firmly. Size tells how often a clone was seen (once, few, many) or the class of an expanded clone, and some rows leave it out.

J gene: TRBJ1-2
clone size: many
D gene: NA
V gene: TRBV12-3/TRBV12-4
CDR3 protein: CASSRRYRVDYGYTF
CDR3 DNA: TGTGCCAGCAGCCGCAGATACAGGGTAGACTATGGCTACACCTTC

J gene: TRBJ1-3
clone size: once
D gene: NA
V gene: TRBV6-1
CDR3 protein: CASSPPTANRNTIYF
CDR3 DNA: TGTGCCAGCAGTCCCCCGACGGCAAACCGAAACACCATATATTTT

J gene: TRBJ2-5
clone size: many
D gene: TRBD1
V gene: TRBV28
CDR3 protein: CASSLPGQQETQYF
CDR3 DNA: TGTGCCAGCAGTTTACCGGGACAGCAAGAGACCCAGTACTTC

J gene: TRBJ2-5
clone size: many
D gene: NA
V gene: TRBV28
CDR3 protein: CASSSPGLLKETQYF
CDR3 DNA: TGTGCCAGCAGTTCTCCGGGACTGTTGAAAGAGACCCAGTACTTC

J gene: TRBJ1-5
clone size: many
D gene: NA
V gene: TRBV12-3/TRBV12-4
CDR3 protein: CASSLVQGTQQPQHF
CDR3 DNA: TGTGCCAGCAGTTTGGTCCAGGGTACACAACAGCCCCAGCATTTT

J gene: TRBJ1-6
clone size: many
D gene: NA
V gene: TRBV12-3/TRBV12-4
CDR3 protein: CASSQGWGSPLHF
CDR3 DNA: TGTGCCAGCAGTCAAGGGTGGGGTTCACCCCTCCACTTT

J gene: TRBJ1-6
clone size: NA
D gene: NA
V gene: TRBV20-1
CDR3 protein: CIARYRANSPLHF
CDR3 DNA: TGCATTGCTAGGTACAGGGCCAATTCACCCCTCCACTTT

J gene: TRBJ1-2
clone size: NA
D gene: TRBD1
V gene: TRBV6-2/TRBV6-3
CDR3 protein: CASARAGRTDRATNNYGYTF
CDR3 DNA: TGTGCCAGCGCCAGGGCAGGACGAACCGACAGGGCAACTAATAACTATGGCTACACCTTC

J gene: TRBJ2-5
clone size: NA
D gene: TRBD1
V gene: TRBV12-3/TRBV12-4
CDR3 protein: CASNRDRVVETQYF
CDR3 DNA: TGTGCCAGCAACCGGGACAGGGTTGTAGAGACCCAGTACTTC

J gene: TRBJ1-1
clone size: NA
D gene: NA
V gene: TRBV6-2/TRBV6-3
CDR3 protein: CASSYGERKNTEAFF
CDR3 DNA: TGTGCCAGCAGTTACGGTGAGCGGAAGAACACTGAAGCTTTCTTT

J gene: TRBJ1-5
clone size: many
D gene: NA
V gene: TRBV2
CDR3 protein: CASSTTAFPTDRLNQPQHF
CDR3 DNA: TGTGCCAGCAGTACGACCGCTTTCCCGACAGACAGACTTAATCAGCCCCAGCATTTT

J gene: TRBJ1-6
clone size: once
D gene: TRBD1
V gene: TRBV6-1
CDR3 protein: CASAAGTEYNSHLHF
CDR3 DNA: TGTGCCTCCGCCGCCGGGACAGAATATAATTCACACCTCCACTTT

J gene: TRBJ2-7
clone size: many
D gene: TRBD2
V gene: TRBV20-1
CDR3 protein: CSASILAGGPYEQYF
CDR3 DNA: TGCAGTGCTAGTATCCTAGCGGGAGGCCCCTACGAGCAGTACTTC

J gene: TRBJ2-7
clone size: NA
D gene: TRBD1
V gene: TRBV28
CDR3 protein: CASSETGGPFREQYF
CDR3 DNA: TGTGCCAGCAGTGAAACAGGGGGCCCGTTCCGGGAGCAGTACTTC

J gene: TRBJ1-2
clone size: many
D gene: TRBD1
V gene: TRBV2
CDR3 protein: CASSEHPGTGSYYGYTF
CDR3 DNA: TGTGCCAGCAGTGAACACCCGGGGACAGGGTCGTACTATGGCTACACCTTC

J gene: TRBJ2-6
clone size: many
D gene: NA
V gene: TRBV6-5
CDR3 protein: CASKSGGSGANVLTF
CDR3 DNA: TGTGCCAGTAAATCCGGGGGCTCTGGGGCCAACGTCCTGACTTTC

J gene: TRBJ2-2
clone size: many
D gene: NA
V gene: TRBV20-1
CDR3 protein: CSARSPTLGETGELFF
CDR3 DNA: TGCAGTGCTAGATCTCCCACGTTAGGAGAGACCGGGGAGCTGTTTTTT

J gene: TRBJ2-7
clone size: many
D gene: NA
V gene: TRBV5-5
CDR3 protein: CASSLESFYEQYF
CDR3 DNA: TGTGCCAGCAGCTTGGAGAGTTTCTACGAGCAGTACTTC

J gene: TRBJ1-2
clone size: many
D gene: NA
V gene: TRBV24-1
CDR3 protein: CATSGGPGFYGYTF
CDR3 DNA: TGTGCCACCAGTGGAGGGCCAGGGTTCTATGGCTACACCTTC

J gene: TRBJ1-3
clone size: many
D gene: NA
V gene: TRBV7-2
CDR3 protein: CASSPTRGLNTIYF
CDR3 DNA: TGTGCCAGCAGCCCAACTCGGGGGTTGAACACCATATATTTT

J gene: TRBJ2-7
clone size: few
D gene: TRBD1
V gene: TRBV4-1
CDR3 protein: CASSQVDRAAYEQYF
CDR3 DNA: TGCGCCAGCAGCCAAGTGGACAGGGCCGCCTACGAGCAGTACTTC

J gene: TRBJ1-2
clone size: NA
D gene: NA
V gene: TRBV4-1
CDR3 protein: CASSQEEPSDGYTF
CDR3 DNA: TGCGCCAGCAGCCAAGAGGAGCCCTCGGATGGCTACACCTTC

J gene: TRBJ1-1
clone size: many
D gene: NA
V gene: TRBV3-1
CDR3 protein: CASSRGGPGNEAFF
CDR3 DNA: TGTGCCAGCAGCCGCGGGGGTCCAGGGAATGAAGCTTTCTTT

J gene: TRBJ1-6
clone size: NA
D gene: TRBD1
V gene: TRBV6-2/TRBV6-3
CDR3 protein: CASRPPDRATSPLHF
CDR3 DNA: TGTGCCAGCAGACCACCGGACAGGGCAACTTCACCCCTCCACTTT

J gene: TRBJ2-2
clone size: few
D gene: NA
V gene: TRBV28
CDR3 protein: CASRSTGSLNTGELFF
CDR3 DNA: TGTGCCAGCAGATCCACAGGGAGCCTGAACACCGGGGAGCTGTTTTTT

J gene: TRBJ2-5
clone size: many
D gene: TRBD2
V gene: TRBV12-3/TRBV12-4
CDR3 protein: CASSLGLAGGLQETQYF
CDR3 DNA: TGTGCCAGCAGTTTGGGACTAGCGGGGGGACTTCAAGAGACCCAGTACTTC

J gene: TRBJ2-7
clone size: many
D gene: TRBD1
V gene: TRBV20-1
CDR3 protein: CSASTGTGGTTYEQYF
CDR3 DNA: TGCAGTGCTTCCACCGGGACAGGGGGCACGACCTACGAGCAGTACTTC

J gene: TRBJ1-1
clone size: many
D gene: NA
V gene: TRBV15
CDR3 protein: CATSRDLENTEAFF
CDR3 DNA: TGTGCCACCAGCAGAGACCTGGAGAACACTGAAGCTTTCTTT

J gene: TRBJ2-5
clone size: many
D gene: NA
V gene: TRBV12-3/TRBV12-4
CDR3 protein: CASSDAKYQETQYF
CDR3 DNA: TGTGCCAGCAGTGACGCTAAGTACCAAGAGACCCAGTACTTC

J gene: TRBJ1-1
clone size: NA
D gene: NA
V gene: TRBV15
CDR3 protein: CATSAPGFRGMNTEAFF
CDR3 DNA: TGTGCCACCAGCGCCCCCGGCTTCCGAGGAATGAACACTGAAGCTTTCTTT

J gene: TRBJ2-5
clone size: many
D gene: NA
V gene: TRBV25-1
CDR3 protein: CASNDRYQETQYF
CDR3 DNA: TGTGCCAGCAACGACAGGTACCAAGAGACCCAGTACTTC

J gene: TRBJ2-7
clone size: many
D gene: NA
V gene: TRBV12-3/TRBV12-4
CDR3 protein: CASSLESLGWEQYF
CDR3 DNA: TGTGCCAGCAGCTTAGAGTCCCTGGGGTGGGAGCAGTACTTC

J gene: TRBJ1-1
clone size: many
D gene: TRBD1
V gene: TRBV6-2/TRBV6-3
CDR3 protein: CASRGRKGARTEAFF
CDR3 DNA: TGTGCCAGCAGGGGTCGGAAGGGGGCTAGGACTGAAGCTTTCTTT

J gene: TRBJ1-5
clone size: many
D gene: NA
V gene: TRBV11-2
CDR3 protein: CASSSELVQGANQPQHF
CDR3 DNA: TGTGCCAGCAGCTCAGAGCTCGTACAGGGCGCGAATCAGCCCCAGCATTTT

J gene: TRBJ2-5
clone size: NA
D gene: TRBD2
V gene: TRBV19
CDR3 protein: CASSIGPAGPQETQYF
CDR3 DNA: TGTGCCAGTAGTATAGGACCAGCGGGGCCGCAAGAGACCCAGTACTTC

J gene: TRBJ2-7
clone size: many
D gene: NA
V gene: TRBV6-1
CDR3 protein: CASSEGTGWNEQYF
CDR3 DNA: TGTGCCAGCAGTGAAGGGACCGGTTGGAACGAGCAGTACTTC

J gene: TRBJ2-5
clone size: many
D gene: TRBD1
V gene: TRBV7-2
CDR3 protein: CASSPQGARKTQYF
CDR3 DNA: TGTGCCAGCAGCCCGCAGGGGGCGCGAAAGACCCAGTACTTC

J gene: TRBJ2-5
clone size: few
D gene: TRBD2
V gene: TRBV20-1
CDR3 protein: CSASSSGRAETQYF
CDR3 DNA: TGCAGTGCTAGCTCAAGCGGGAGGGCAGAGACCCAGTACTTC

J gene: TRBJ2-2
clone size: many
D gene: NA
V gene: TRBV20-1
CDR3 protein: CSASPVANTGELFF
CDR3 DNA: TGCAGTGCTAGTCCCGTCGCGAACACCGGGGAGCTGTTTTTT

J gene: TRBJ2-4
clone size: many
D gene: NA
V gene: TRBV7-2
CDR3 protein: CASSFRGLGKNIQYF
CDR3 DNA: TGTGCCAGCAGCTTTAGGGGTTTGGGCAAAAACATTCAGTACTTC

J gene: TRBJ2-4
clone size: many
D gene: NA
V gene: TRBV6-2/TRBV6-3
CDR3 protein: CASLAKNIQYF
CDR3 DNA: TGTGCCAGCCTAGCCAAAAACATTCAGTACTTC

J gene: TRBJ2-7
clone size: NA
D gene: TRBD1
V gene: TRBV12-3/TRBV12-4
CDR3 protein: CASSRVGQAIGEQYF
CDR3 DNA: TGTGCCAGCAGTCGGGTAGGACAGGCCATCGGGGAGCAGTACTTC

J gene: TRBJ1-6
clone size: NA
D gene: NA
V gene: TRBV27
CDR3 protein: CASSFSGPPGPLHF
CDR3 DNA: TGTGCCAGCAGTTTCTCGGGCCCCCCAGGACCCCTCCACTTT

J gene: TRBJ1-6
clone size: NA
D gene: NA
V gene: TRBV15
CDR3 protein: CATSRDSTAGREPLHF
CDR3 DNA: TGTGCCACCAGCAGAGATTCTACGGCAGGGCGAGAACCCCTCCACTTT

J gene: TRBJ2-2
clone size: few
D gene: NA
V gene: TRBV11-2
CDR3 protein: CASSSQPGAMTGELFF
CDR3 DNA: TGTGCCAGCAGCTCGCAGCCTGGGGCCATGACCGGGGAGCTGTTTTTT

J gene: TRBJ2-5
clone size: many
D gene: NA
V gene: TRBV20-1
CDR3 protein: CSARLGSQFQETQYF
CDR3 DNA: TGCAGTGCTAGGTTGGGAAGCCAGTTCCAAGAGACCCAGTACTTC

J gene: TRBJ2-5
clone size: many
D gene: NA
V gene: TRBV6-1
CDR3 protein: CASGALWETQYF
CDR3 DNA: TGTGCCAGCGGGGCCCTGTGGGAGACCCAGTACTTC

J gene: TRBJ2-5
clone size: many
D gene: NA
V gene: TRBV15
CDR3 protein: CATSKGDSGADQETQYF
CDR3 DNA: TGTGCCACCAGCAAAGGGGATTCTGGAGCGGACCAAGAGACCCAGTACTTC

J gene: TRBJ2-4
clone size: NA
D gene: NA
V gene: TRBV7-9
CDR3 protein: CASSLNSGTIQYF
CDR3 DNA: TGTGCCAGCAGCTTAAACAGTGGAACCATTCAGTACTTC

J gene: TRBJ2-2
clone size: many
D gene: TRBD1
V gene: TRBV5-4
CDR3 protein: CASRTAGGSNTGELFF
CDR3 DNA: TGTGCCAGCAGGACCGCAGGGGGCAGTAACACCGGGGAGCTGTTTTTT

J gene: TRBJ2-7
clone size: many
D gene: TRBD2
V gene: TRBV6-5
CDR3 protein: CASSSATSGSYEQYF
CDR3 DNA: TGTGCCAGCAGTTCTGCGACTAGCGGGAGTTACGAGCAGTACTTC

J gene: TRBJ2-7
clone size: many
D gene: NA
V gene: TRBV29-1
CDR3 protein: CSVEDRETNYEQYF
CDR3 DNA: TGCAGCGTTGAAGATCGGGAGACAAATTACGAGCAGTACTTC

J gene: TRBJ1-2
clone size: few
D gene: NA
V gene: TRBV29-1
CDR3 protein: CSVEESYGYTF
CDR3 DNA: TGCAGCGTTGAGGAGTCCTATGGCTACACCTTC

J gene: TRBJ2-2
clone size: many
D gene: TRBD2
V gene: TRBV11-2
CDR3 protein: CASSRSGTNTGELFF
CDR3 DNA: TGTGCCAGCAGCCGTAGCGGGACGAACACCGGGGAGCTGTTTTTT

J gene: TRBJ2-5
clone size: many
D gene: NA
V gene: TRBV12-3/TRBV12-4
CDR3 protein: CASSLSPGETQYF
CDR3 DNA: TGTGCCAGCAGTTTGTCTCCGGGGGAGACCCAGTACTTC